This entry describes one T cell receptor beta chain. Its antigen remains unknown. Germline V CDR1 and CDR2: LNHNV, YYDKDF (reference sequence). The V end was cut by 4 bases, the J end by 3 bases, with 18 bases between. The CDR3 has 17 amino acids. The table came from immunoSEQ multiplex PCR; TCRdb's copy has only in-frame clones and leaves some out. The sample has 140,000 to 150,000 clones; 92% are singletons. These data come from a study of T cell responses to AZD1222 COVID-19 vaccine. Study at large: The study pooled second doses at about 4 or about 12 weeks.

The study's findings and limits: After the peak T cell response, and only then, were repertoires sampled. Spike-specific TCR breadth and depth grew following two AZD1222 doses.

V is TRBV15 and J is TRBJ1-4; D unclear. The specimen comprised peripheral blood, sampled on day 0 of AZD1222 vaccination. The sequence came from an adult in good health. The CDR3 loop is CATSISLVREANEKLFF. CDR3 DNA sequence: TGTGCCACCAGCATATCCTTAGTTCGTGAGGCTAATGAAAAACTGTTTTTT.